The 11 T cell receptor beta chains reported below all come from one sample, sequenced in a study of somatic mutations in cytotoxic T cells in rheumatoid arthritis. Data came from immunoSEQ multiplex PCR; TCRdb stores just in-frame clones and leaves some out. The sample carries roughly 2,200 clones, 70% to 80% recorded once. The specimen was CD8+ T cells sorted from blood. These receptors were taken from a woman in her thirties or forties with rheumatoid arthritis.

V and J are TRBV28 and TRBJ1-1; D perhaps matches TRBD1 (6 bases). The germline V gene encodes CDR1 MDHEN and CDR2 SYDVKM. Trimming took off 5 bases at V and 1 base at J, with 14 bases between the two ends. The CDR3 length is 15 residues. The CDR3 loop reads CASSIGQTTNTEAFF. Here the CDR3 DNA reads TGTGCCAGCAGTATTGGACAGACTACGAACACTGAAGCTTTCTTT.

The rearrangement links TRBV4-3 to TRBJ2-7, with 7 bases aligning to TRBD1. Per the germline V gene, CDR1 is LGHNA and CDR2 is YSLEER. Trimming at V came to 4 bases and at J to 0 bases, leaving 3 bases not matched to a gene. CDR3 size: 14 residues. The CDR3 here is CASSLDRISYEQYF. The CDR3 region has the DNA TGCGCCAGCAGCCTGGACAGGATCTCCTACGAGCAGTACTTC.

The gene calls are TRBV6-5 and TRBJ2-7, with D possibly TRBD2 on 6 matching bases. Germline V CDR1 and CDR2: MNHEY, SVGAGI. This CDR3 comprises 13 residues. Trimming pared 5 bases from V and 2 bases from J, leaving 10 bases between. Written as DNA, the CDR3 is TGTGCCAGCAGTGGATCGGGGGCCTACGAGCAGTACTTC. This sequence encodes CASSGSGAYEQYF.

Of note for this clone: This could be a read error, since a much larger clone is one nucleotide away. The chain combines TRBV28 with TRBJ1-6; possible D gene TRBD1, 5 bases. This CDR3 contains 15 residues. The germline V and J ends were trimmed by 3 bases and 4 bases, with 10 bases remaining between them. CDR1 and CDR2 from the germline V gene are MDHEN and SYDVKM. This CDR3 is CASSLERQYNSPLHF. CDR3 coding DNA: TGTGCCAGCAGTTTGGAGCGACAGTATAATTCACCCCTCCACTTT.

The V call is TRBV9, the J call TRBJ1-1; a possible D gene is TRBD1 (6 bases). The V gene lost 4 bases and the J gene lost 0 bases, with 19 bases spanning the gap. This CDR3 has 17 amino acids. Germline CDR1 SGDLS, CDR2 YYNGEE. The CDR3 sequence is CASSQPRGAEMNTEAFF. CDR3 bases: TGTGCCAGCAGCCAACCACGGGGGGCAGAGATGAACACTGAAGCTTTCTTT.

The chain has TRBV9 and TRBJ2-2; weak D call: TRBD2 (6 bases). Looked up from germline, CDR1 is SGDLS and CDR2 is YYNGEE. Trimming stripped 3 bases from V and 5 bases from J, with 14 bases between. The CDR3 spans 15 residues. CDR3 loop: CASSEPGLVTGELFF. The CDR3 bases are TGTGCCAGCAGCGAGCCGGGACTCGTAACCGGGGAGCTGTTTTTT.

CDR3 loop: CASSLAEGPYNEQFF. In nucleotides, the CDR3 is TGTGCCAGCAGCTTAGCGGAGGGTCCCTACAATGAGCAGTTCTTC. The chain carries TRBV7-9 and TRBJ2-1, with D perhaps matching TRBD2 (6 bases). The length of the CDR3 is 15 residues. V lost 0 bases, J lost 2 bases, and 8 bases lay in between. Looked up from germline, CDR1 is SEHNR and CDR2 is FQNEAQ (reference sequence).

J is TRBJ1-1 and V is TRBV6-5; a possible D gene is TRBD1 (6 bases). This CDR3 is 15 amino acids long. Trimming left V 5 bases short and J 5 bases short, with 18 bases between. Per germline, CDR1 MNHEY and CDR2 SVGAGI. The CDR3 sequence is CASSLYPTGRTEAFF. The CDR3 DNA reads as TGTGCCAGCAGTCTCTATCCGACAGGACGGACTGAAGCTTTCTTT.

The V and J genes are TRBV7-9 and TRBJ1-2; D gene ambiguous. V was pared by 4 bases and J by 5 bases, with 11 bases between. This CDR3 region has 13 residues. CDR1 is SEHNR and CDR2 is FQNEAQ in the germline V gene (reference sequence). CDR3: CASSYGLEYGYTF. CDR3 DNA sequence: TGTGCCAGCAGCTACGGACTGGAATATGGCTACACCTTC.

This clone has only one observation. V gene TRBV5-8 combines with J gene TRBJ1-4; 9 bases agree with TRBD1. The V gene's germline CDR1 is SGHTS and CDR2 YDEGEE. CDR3 length: 14 amino acids. After removal of 5 bases from V and 7 bases from J, the junction contained 6 bases not matched to a gene. The CDR3 bases are TGTGCCAGCAGTCAACAGGGGGCGGGTGAAAAACTGTTTTTT. Translated: CASSQQGAGEKLFF.

The chain couples TRBV5-4 to TRBJ1-2, with a tentative D call TRBD1 (5 bases). Trimming stripped 0 bases from V and 7 bases from J, with 10 bases between. Germline CDR1 reads SGHNT; CDR2 reads YYREEE (reference sequence). The CDR3 covers 13 residues. CDR3 sequence: CASSLGQGSGYTF. The CDR3 DNA reads TGTGCCAGCAGCTTGGGGCAGGGTAGTGGCTACACCTTC. The variable domain in full, with the rest retrieved from reference TRBV5-4 and TRBJ1-2, is ETGVTQSPTHLIKTRGQQVTLRCSSQSGHNTVSWYQQALGQGPQFIFQYYREEENGRGNFPPRFSGLQFPNYSSELNVNALELDDSALYLCASSLGQGSGYTFGSGTRLTVV.